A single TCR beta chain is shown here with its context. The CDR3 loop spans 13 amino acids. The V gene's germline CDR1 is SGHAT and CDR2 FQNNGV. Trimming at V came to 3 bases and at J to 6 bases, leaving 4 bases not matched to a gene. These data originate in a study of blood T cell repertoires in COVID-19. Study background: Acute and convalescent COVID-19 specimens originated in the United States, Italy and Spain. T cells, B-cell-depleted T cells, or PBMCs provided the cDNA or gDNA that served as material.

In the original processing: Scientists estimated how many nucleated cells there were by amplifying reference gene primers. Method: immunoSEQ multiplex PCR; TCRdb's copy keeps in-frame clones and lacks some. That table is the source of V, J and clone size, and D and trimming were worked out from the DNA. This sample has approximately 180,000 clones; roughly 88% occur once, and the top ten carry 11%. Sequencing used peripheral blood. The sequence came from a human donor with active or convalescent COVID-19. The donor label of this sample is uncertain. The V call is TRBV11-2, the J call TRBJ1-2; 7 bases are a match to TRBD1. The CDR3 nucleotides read TGTGCCAGCAGCTTGGGACAGTCTAATGGCTACACCTTC. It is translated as CASSLGQSNGYTF.